This T cell receptor beta chain was found in a study of CD8+ T cells in alopecia areata. In the study overall: A regimen of oral tofacitinib, 5 to 10 mg twice daily, was given to treated patients. Treated patients received severity scores based on the percentage of scalp area affected.

Treatment reported: oral pan-JAK inhibitor, 5-10 mg twice daily. Alopecia areata patients had lesional scalp punch biopsies and peripheral blood taken from them. The authors sorted CD4+ and CD8+ T cells from PBMCs. Deletions cut 4 bases from V and 7 bases from J, with 11 bases between. The germline gives CDR1 SGHRS, CDR2 YFSETQ. The CDR3 is made up of 12 amino acids. The authors extracted RNA and reverse transcribed it into cDNA as the sequencing template. TCRdb keeps only in-frame clones here, not all; method: immunoSEQ multiplex PCR. The repertoire has 150,000 to 200,000 clones, about 65% of them found once; the top ten carry 1.3%.

Sequences were derived from CD4+ T cells sorted from blood, sampled between weeks 49 and 50, from a patient treated with tofacitinib. This TCR came from a human donor with alopecia areata. The chain uses TRBV5-1 and TRBJ1-2, with D maybe TRBD1 (6 bases). CDR3 in DNA: TGCGCCAGCAGCCCGGGGGCAGGTGGCTACACCTTC. This codes for CASSPGAGGYTF.